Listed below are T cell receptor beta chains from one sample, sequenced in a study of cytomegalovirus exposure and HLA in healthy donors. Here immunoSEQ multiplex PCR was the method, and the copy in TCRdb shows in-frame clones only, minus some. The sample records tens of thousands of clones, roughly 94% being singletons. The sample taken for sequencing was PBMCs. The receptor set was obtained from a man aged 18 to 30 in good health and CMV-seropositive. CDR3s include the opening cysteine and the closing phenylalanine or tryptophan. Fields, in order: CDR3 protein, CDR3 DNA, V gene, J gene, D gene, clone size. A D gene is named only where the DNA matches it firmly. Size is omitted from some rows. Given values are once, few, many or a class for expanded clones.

cdr3_aa: CASSWGGSTQETQYF; cdr3_nt: TGTGCCAGCAGTTGGGGGGGGTCCACCCAAGAGACCCAGTACTTC; v_call: TRBV11-3; j_call: TRBJ2-5; d_call: TRBD2; clone_size: -
cdr3_aa: CACPSGRGHSGELFF; cdr3_nt: TGTGCCTGCCCCAGCGGCAGGGGGCATTCCGGGGAGCTGTTTTTT; v_call: TRBV30; j_call: TRBJ2-2; d_call: TRBD1; clone_size: once
cdr3_aa: CASSGTGTGTGPYEQYF; cdr3_nt: TGTGCCAGCAGCGGAACGGGCACCGGGACAGGGCCGTACGAGCAGTACTTC; v_call: TRBV9; j_call: TRBJ2-7; d_call: TRBD1; clone_size: -
cdr3_aa: CASSVELADYNEQFF; cdr3_nt: TGTGCCAGCAGCGTAGAACTAGCGGATTACAATGAGCAGTTCTTC; v_call: TRBV9; j_call: TRBJ2-1; d_call: TRBD2; clone_size: -
cdr3_aa: CASSYTSGQSTDTQYF; cdr3_nt: TGTGCCAGCAGCTACACCTCGGGACAGAGCACAGATACGCAGTATTTT; v_call: TRBV7-9; j_call: TRBJ2-3; d_call: TRBD1; clone_size: -
cdr3_aa: CASSDKLDLQSRANVLTF; cdr3_nt: TGTGCCAGCTCAGATAAACTGGACTTACAAAGTCGGGCCAACGTCCTGACTTTC; v_call: TRBV18; j_call: TRBJ2-6; d_call: -; clone_size: -
cdr3_aa: CASSSDRGGPDTQYF; cdr3_nt: TGTGCCAGCAGCTCGGACAGGGGGGGACCAGATACGCAGTATTTT; v_call: TRBV11-3; j_call: TRBJ2-3; d_call: TRBD1; clone_size: -
cdr3_aa: CASSLTGGADQETQYF; cdr3_nt: TGTGCCAGCTCATTAACAGGGGGCGCGGACCAAGAGACCCAGTACTTC; v_call: TRBV18; j_call: TRBJ2-5; d_call: TRBD1; clone_size: -
cdr3_aa: CASSASWRGGGETQYF; cdr3_nt: TGTGCCAGCAGTGCGAGCTGGCGGGGGGGCGGGGAGACCCAGTACTTC; v_call: TRBV2; j_call: TRBJ2-5; d_call: TRBD2; clone_size: once
cdr3_aa: CASRRRGTNYGYTF; cdr3_nt: TGTGCCAGCAGAAGGAGGGGCACTAACTATGGCTACACCTTC; v_call: TRBV6-6; j_call: TRBJ1-2; d_call: -; clone_size: -
cdr3_aa: CASSQLRLAGDHDEQFF; cdr3_nt: TGCGCCAGCAGCCAACTCCGACTAGCGGGAGATCACGATGAGCAGTTCTTC; v_call: TRBV4-1; j_call: TRBJ2-1; d_call: TRBD2; clone_size: -
cdr3_aa: CASSLQGAQPQHF; cdr3_nt: TGTGCCAGCAGTTTGCAGGGGGCCCAGCCCCAGCATTTT; v_call: TRBV27; j_call: TRBJ1-5; d_call: TRBD1; clone_size: -
cdr3_aa: CASSYSDIPLHF; cdr3_nt: TGTGCCAGCAGTTACTCCGACATCCCCCTCCACTTT; v_call: TRBV6-6; j_call: TRBJ1-6; d_call: -; clone_size: -
cdr3_aa: CASSSQDSFYGYTF; cdr3_nt: TGTGCCAGCAGCTCTCAGGATTCTTTCTATGGCTACACCTTC; v_call: TRBV7-2; j_call: TRBJ1-2; d_call: -; clone_size: -
cdr3_aa: CASSEWRTGGNTIYF; cdr3_nt: TGTGCCAGCAGTGAATGGCGGACAGGAGGAAACACCATATATTTT; v_call: TRBV6-1; j_call: TRBJ1-3; d_call: TRBD1; clone_size: -
cdr3_aa: CASNLRSGVAGELFF; cdr3_nt: TGTGCCAGTAATTTGAGGTCGGGGGTGGCCGGGGAGCTGTTTTTT; v_call: TRBV19; j_call: TRBJ2-2; d_call: -; clone_size: -
cdr3_aa: CASSLSVRDRAFF; cdr3_nt: TGTGCCAGCAGCCTAAGTGTCCGGGATCGAGCTTTCTTT; v_call: TRBV14; j_call: TRBJ1-1; d_call: -; clone_size: -
cdr3_aa: CASSEYGNNEQFF; cdr3_nt: TGTGCCAGCAGTGAGTACGGGAACAATGAGCAGTTCTTC; v_call: TRBV2; j_call: TRBJ2-1; d_call: -; clone_size: -
cdr3_aa: CASSEARANLNYEQYF; cdr3_nt: TGTGCCAGCAGTGAAGCGCGGGCCAACCTAAACTACGAGCAGTACTTC; v_call: TRBV6-1; j_call: TRBJ2-7; d_call: -; clone_size: -
cdr3_aa: CASSSHPRAGSYEQYF; cdr3_nt: TGTGCCAGCAGTTCACACCCCAGGGCAGGGTCCTACGAGCAGTACTTC; v_call: TRBV28; j_call: TRBJ2-7; d_call: -; clone_size: -